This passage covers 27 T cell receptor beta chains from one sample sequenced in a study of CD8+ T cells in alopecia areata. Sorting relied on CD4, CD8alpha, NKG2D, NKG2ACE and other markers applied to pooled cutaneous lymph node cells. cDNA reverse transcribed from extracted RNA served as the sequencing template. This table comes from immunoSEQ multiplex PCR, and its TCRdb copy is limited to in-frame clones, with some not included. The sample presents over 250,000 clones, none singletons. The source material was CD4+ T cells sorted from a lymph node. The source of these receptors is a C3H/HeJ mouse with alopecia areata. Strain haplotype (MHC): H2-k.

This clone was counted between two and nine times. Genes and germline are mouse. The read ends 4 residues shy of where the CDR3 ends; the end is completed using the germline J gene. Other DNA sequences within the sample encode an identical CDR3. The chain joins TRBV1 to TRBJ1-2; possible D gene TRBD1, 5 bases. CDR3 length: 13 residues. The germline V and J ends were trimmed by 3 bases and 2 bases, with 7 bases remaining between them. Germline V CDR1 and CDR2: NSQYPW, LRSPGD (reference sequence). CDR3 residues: CTCSAGGNSDYTF. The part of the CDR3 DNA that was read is TGCACCTGCAGTGCTGGGGGGAACTCC.

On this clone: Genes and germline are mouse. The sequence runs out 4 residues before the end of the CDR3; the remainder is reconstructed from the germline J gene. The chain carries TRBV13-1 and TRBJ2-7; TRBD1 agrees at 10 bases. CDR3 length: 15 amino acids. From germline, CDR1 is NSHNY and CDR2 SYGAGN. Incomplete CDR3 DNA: TGTGCCAGCAGTGATAACCGGGGACAGGGGTAT. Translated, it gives CASSDNRGQGY. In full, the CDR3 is CASSDNRGQGYEQYF.

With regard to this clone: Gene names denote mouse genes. The sequenced part of the CDR3 DNA is TGCACCTGCAGTGCAGATCAAGGGGTTTCGCCC. Its protein is CTCSADQGVSP. The full CDR3 protein is CTCSADQGVSPLYF. The chain couples TRBV1 to TRBJ1-6; D may be TRBD1 (5 bases). The read halts 3 residues ahead of the CDR3 end, with the missing end drawn from the germline J gene. TRBJ1-6 is sorted into the ORF group, with uncertain function. Germline-derived CDR1 and CDR2 are NSQYPW and LRSPGD (reference sequence). V was cut by 0 bases and J by 9 bases, with 9 bases left in between. The CDR3 runs to 14 residues.

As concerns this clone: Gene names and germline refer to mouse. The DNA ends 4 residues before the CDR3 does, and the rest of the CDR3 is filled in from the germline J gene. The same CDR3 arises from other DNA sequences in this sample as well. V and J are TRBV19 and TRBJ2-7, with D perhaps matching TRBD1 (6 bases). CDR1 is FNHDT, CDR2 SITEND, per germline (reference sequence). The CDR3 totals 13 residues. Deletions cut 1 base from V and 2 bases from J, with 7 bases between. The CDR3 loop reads CASSIKGAYEQYF. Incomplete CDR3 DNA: TGTGCCAGCAGTATAAAGGGGGCCTAT.

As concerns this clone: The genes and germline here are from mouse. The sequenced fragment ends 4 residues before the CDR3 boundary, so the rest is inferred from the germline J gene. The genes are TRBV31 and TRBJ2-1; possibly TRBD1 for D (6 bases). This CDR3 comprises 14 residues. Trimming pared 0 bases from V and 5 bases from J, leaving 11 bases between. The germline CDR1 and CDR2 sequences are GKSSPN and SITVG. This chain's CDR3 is CAWSLSRGHAEQFF. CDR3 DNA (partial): TGTGCCTGGAGTCTGAGCAGGGGCCATGCT.

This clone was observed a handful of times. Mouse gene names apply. Incomplete CDR3 DNA: TGCACCTGCAGTGACAGGGGGGATTCCTATAATTCGCCC. This codes for CTCSDRGDSYNSP. The CDR3, in full, reads CTCSDRGDSYNSPLYF. The rearrangement links TRBV1 to TRBJ1-6; 8 positions agree with TRBD1. The read ends 3 residues early relative to the CDR3; the germline J gene fills the gap. TRBJ1-6 is an ORF, with its function uncertain. Germline V gene data show CDR1 as NSQYPW and CDR2 as LRSPGD (reference sequence). The V and J ends lost 4 bases and 0 bases, in that order; junction bases with no gene match: 2. The CDR3 extends over 16 amino acids.

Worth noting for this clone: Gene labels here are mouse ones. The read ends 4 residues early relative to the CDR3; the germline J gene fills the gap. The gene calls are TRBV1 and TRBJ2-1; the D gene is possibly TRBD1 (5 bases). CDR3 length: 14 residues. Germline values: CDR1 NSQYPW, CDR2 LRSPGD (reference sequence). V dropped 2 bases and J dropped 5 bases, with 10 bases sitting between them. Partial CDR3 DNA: TGCACCTGCAGTGCACAGGGTCGAAATGCT. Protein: CTCSAQGRNA. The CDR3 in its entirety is CTCSAQGRNAEQFF.

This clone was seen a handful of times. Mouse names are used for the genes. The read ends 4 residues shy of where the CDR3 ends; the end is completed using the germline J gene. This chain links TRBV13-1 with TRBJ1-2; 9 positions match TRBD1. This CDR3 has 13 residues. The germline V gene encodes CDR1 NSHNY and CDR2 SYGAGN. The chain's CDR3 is CASSGDRATDYTF. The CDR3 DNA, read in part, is TGTGCCAGCAGTGGGGACAGGGCGACC.

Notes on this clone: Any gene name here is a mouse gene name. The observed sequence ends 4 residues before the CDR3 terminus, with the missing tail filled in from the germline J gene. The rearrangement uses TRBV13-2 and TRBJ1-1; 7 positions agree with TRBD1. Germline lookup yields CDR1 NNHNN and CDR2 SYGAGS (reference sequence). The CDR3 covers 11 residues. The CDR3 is CASGGTEEVFF. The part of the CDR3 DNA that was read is TGTGCCAGCGGGGGGACAGAA.

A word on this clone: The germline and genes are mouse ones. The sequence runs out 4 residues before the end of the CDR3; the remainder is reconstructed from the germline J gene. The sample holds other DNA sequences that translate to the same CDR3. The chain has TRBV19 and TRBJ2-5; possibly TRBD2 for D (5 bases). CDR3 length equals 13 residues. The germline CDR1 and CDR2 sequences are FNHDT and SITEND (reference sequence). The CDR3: CASSIWGEDTQYF. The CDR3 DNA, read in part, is TGTGCCAGCAGTATTTGGGGTGAGGAC.

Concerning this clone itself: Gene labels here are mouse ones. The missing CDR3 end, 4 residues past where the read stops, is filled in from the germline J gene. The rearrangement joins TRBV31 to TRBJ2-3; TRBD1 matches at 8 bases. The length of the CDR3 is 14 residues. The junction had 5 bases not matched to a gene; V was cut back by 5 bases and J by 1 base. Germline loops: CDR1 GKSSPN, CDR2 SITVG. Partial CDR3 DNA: TGTGCCTGGGTAGACAGGGGAGGTGCAGAA. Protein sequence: CAWVDRGGAE. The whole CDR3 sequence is CAWVDRGGAETLYF.

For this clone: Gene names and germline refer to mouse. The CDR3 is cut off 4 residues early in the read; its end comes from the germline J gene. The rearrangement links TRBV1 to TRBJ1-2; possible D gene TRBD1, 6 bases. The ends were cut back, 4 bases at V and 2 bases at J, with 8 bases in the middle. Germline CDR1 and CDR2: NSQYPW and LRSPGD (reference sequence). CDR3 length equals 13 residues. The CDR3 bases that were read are TGCACCTGCAGTGACACAGGGAACTCC. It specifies CTCSDTGNS. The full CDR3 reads CTCSDTGNSDYTF.

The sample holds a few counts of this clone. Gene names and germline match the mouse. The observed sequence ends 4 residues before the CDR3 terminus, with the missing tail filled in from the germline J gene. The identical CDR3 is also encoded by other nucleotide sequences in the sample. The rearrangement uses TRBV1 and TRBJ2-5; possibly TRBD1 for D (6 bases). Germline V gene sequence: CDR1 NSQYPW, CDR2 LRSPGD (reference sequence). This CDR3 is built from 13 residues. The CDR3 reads CTCSPGQKDTQYF. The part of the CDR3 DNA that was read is TGCACCTGCAGTCCGGGACAAAAAGAC.

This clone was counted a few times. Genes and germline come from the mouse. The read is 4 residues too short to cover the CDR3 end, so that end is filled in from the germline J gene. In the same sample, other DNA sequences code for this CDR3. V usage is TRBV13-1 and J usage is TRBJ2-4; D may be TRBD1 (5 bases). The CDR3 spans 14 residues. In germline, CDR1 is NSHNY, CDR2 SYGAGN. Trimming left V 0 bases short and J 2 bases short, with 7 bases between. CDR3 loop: CASSDARVQNTLYF. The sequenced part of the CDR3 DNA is TGTGCCAGCAGTGATGCCAGGGTTCAAAAC.

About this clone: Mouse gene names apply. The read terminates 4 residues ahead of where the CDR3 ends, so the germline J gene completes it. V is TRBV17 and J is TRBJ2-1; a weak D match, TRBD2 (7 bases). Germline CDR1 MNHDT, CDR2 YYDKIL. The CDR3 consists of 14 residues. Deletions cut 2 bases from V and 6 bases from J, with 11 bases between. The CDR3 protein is CASSRLGAGAEQFF. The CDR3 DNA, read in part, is TGTGCTAGCAGTAGACTGGGGGCCGGTGCT.

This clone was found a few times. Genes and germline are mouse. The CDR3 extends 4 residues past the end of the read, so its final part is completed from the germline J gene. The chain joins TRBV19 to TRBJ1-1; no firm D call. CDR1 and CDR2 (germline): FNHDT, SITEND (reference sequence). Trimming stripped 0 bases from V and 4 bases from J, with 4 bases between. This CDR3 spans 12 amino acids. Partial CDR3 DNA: TGTGCCAGCAGTATAGAAGGCACA. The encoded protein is CASSIEGT. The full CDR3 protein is CASSIEGTEVFF. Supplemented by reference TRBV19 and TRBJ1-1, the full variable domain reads GGIITQTPKFLIGQEGQKLTLKCQQNFNHDTMYWYRQDSGKGLRLIYYSITENDLQKGDLSEGYDASREKKSSFSLTVTSAQKNEMAVFLCASSIEGTEVFFGKGTRLTVV.

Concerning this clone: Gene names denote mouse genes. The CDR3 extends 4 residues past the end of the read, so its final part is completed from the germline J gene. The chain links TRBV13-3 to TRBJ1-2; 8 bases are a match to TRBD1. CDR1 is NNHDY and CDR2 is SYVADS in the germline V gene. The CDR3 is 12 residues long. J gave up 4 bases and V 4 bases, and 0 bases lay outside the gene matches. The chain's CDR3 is CASSTGGSDYTF. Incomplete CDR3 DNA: TGTGCCAGCAGTACAGGGGGCTCC.

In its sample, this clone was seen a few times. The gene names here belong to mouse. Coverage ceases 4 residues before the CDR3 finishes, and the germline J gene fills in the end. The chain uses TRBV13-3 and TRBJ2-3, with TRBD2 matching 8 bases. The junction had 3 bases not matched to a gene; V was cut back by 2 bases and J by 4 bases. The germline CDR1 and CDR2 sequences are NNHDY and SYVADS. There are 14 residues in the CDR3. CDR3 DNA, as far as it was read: TGTGCCAGCAGTGACTGGGGGGCCTCAGAA. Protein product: CASSDWGASE. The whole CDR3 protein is CASSDWGASETLYF.

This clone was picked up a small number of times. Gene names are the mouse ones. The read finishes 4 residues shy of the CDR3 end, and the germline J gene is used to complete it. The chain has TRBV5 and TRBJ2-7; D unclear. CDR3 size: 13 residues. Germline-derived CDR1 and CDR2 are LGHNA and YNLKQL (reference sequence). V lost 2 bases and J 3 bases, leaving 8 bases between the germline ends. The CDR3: CASSQSDNYEQYF. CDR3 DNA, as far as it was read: TGTGCCAGCAGCCAATCCGACAACTAT.

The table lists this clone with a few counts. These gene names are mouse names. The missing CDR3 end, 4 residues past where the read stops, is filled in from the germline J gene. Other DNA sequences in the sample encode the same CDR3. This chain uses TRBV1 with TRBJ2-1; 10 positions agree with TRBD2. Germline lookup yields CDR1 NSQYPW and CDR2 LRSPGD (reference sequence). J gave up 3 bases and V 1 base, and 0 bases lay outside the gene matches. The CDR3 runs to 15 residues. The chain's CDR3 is CTCSAAGGAYAEQFF. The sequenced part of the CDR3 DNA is TGCACCTGCAGTGCAGCTGGGGGGGCCTATGCT. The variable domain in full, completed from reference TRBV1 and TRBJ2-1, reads VTLLEQNPRWRLVPRGQAVNLRCILKNSQYPWMSWYQQDLQKQLQWLFTLRSPGDKEVKSLPGADYLATRVTDTELRLQVANMSQGRTLYCTCSAAGGAYAEQFFGPGTRLTVL.

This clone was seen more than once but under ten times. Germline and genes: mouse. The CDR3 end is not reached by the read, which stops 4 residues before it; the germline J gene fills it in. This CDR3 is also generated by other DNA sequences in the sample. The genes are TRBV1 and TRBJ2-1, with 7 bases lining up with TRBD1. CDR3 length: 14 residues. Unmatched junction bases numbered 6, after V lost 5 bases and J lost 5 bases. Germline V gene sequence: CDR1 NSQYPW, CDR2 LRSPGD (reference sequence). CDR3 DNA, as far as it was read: TGCACCTGCAGTCCACAGGGGCTGGATGCT. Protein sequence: CTCSPQGLDA. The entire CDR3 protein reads CTCSPQGLDAEQFF.

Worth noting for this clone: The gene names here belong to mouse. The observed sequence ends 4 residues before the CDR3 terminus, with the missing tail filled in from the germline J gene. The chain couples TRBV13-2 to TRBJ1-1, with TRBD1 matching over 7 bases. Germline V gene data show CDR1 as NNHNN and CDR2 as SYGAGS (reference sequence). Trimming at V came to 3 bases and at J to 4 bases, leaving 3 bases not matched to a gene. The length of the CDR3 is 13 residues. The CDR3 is CASGGQGPTEVFF. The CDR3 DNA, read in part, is TGTGCCAGCGGTGGACAGGGCCCCACA.

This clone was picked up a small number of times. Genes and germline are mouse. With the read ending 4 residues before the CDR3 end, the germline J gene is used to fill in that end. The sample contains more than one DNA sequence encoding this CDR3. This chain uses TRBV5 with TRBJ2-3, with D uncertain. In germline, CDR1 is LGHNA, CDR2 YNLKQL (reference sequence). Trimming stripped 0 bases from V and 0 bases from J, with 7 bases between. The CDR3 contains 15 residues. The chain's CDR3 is CASSQDRPSAETLYF. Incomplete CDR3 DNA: TGTGCCAGCAGCCAAGACAGGCCTAGTGCAGAA.

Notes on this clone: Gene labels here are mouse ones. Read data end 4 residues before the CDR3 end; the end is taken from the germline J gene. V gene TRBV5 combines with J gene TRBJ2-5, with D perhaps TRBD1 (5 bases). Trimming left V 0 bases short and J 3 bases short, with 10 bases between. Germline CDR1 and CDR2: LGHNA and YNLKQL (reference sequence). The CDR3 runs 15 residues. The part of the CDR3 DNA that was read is TGTGCCAGCAGCCAAGATTCCAGGGAGCAAGAC. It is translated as CASSQDSREQD. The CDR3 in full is CASSQDSREQDTQYF.

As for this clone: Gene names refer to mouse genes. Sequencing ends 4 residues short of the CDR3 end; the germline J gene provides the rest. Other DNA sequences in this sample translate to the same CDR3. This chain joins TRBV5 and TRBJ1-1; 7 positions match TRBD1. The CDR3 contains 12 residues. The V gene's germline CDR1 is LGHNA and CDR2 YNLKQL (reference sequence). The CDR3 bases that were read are TGTGCCAGCAGCCCACAGGGGACA. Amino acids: CASSPQGT. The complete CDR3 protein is CASSPQGTEVFF.

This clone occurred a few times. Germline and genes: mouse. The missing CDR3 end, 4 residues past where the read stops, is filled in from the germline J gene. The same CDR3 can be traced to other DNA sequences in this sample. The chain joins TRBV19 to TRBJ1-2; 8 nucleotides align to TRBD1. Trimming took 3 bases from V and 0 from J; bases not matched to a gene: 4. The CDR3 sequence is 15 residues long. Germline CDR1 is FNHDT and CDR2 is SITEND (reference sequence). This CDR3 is CASSTDRGANSDYTF. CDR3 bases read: TGTGCCAGCAGTACAGACAGGGGTGCAAACTCC.

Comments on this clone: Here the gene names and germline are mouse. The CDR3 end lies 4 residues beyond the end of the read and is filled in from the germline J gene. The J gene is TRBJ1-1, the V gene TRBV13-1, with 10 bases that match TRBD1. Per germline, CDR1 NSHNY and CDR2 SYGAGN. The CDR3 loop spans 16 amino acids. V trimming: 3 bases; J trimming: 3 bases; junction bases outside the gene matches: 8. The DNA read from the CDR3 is TGTGCCAGCAGTGCGCCCTCGACAGGGGGCCACACA. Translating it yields CASSAPSTGGHT. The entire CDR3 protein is CASSAPSTGGHTEVFF.